This TCR beta chain was identified in a study of spatial heterogeneity in lung cancer. For the study at large: A consistent excess of beta-chain over alpha-chain sequences was detected. Study-level results: Among blood samples, ubiquitous expanded tumor TCRs appeared more at resection than at follow-up.

Comments on this clonotype: Its antigen is not identified.

Regarding time point: blood at routine non-recurrence follow-up after resection. Whole RNA obtained from tumor, nontumor lung or frozen PBMC underwent sequencing without sorting. TCRdb reprocessed the 5' RACE reads with MiXCR, giving one entry per CDR3 protein. Of around 120,000 distinct CDR3 sequences detected, 9% to 15% appear once; the ten largest clones hold approximately 15%. Per the germline V gene, CDR1 is LNHDA and CDR2 is SQIVND (reference sequence). The J segment lost 4 bases and the V segment lost 7 bases, leaving 6 bases of the junction unmatched. This CDR3 spans 14 amino acids. V gene TRBV19 combines with J gene TRBJ2-4; 8 positions agree with TRBD1. The source was PBMCs, collected at follow-up. This receptor was taken from a male donor with early-stage non-small cell lung cancer. The CDR3 sequence: CASTPGGLKNIQYF. In DNA, the CDR3 is TGTGCCAGTACTCCAGGGGGCCTTAAAAACATTCAGTACTTC.